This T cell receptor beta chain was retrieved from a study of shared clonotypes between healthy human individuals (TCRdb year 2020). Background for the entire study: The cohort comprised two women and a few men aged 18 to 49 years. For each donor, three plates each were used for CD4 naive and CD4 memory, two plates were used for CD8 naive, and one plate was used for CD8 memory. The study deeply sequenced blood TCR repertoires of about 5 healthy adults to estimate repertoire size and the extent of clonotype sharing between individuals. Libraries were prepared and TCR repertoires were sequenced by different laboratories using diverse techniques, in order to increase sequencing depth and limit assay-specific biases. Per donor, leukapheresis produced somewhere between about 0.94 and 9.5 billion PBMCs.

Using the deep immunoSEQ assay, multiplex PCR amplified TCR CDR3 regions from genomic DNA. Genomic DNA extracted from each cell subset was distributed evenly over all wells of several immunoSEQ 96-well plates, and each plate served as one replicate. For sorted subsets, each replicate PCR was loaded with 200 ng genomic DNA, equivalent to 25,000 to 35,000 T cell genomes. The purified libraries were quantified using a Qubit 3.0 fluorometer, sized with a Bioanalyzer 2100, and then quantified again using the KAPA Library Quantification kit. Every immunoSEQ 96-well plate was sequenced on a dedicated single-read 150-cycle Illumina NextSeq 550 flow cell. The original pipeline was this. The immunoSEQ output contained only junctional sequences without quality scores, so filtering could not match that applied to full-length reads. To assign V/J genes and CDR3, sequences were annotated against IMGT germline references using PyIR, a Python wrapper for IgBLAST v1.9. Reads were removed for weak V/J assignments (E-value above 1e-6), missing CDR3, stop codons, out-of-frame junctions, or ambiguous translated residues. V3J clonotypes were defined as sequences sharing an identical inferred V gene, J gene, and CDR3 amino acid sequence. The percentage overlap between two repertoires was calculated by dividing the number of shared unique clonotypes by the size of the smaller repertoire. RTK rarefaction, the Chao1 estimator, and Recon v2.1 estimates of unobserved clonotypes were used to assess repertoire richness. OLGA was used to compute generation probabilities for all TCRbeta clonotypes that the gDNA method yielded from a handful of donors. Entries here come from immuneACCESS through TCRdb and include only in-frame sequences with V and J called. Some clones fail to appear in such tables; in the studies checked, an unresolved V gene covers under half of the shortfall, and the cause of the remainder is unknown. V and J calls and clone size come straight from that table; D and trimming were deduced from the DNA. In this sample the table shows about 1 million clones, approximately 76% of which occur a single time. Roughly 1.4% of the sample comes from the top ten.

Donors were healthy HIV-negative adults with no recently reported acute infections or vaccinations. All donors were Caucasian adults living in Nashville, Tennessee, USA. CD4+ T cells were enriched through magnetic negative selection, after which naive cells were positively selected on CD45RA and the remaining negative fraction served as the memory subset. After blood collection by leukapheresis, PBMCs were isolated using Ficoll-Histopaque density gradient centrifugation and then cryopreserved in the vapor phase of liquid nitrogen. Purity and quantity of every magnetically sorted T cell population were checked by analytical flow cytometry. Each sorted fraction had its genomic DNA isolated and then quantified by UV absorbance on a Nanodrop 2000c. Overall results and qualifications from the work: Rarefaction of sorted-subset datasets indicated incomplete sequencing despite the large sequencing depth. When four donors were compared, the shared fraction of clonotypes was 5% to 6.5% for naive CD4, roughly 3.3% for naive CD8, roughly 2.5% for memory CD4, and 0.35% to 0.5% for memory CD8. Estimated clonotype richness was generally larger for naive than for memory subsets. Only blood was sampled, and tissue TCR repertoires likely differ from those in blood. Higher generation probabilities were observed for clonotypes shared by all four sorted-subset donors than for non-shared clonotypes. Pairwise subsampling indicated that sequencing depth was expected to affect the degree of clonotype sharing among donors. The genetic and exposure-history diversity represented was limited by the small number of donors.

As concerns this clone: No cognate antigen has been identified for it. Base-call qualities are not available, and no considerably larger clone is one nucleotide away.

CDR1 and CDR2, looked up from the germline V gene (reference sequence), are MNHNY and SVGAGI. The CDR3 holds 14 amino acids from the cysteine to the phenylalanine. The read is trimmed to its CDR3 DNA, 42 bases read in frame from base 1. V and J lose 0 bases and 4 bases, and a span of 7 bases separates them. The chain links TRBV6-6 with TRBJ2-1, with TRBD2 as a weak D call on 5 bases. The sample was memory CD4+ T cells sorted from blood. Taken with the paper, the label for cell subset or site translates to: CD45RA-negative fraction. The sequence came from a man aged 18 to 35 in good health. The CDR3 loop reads CASSYSRVYNEQFF. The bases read TGTGCCAGCAGTTACTCGCGGGTATACAATGAGCAGTTCTTC.